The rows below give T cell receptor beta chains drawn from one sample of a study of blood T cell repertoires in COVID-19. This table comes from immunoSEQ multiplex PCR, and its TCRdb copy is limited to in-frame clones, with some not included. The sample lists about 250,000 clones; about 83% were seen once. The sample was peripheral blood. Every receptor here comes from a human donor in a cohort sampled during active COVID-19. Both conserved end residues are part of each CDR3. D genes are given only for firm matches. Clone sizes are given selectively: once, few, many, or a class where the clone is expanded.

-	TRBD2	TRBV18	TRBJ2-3	CASRTSASTDTQYF	TGTGCCAGCCGGACTAGCGCTTCCACAGATACGCAGTATTTT
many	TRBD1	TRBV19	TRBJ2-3	CASSRQGAGSTDTQYF	TGTGCCAGTAGTAGACAGGGGGCGGGGAGCACAGATACGCAGTATTTT
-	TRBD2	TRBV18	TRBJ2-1	CASSSLAGGSYNEQFF	TGTGCCAGCTCGTCTCTAGCGGGAGGGTCCTACAATGAGCAGTTCTTC
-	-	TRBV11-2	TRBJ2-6	CASSFETVLSGANVLTF	TGTGCCAGCAGCTTTGAGACAGTTCTCTCTGGGGCCAACGTCCTGACTTTC
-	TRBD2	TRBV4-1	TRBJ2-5	CASSQVGLAGFVETQYF	TGCGCCAGCAGCCAAGTAGGACTAGCGGGGTTCGTAGAGACCCAGTACTTC
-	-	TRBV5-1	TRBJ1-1	CASSRQRDTEAFF	TGCGCCAGCAGCCGCCAGAGGGACACTGAAGCTTTCTTT
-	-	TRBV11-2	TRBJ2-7	CASSPRVYYEQYF	TGTGCCAGCAGCCCACGGGTGTACTACGAGCAGTACTTC
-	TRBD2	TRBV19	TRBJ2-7	CASSPREGRNYEQYF	TGTGCCAGTAGTCCCAGGGAGGGGAGAAACTACGAGCAGTACTTC
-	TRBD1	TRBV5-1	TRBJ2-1	CASSLRAGGNEQFF	TGCGCCAGCAGCTTAAGAGCAGGGGGCAATGAGCAGTTCTTC
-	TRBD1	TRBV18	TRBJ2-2	CASSRQGNVNTGELFF	TGTGCCAGCTCACGACAGGGAAATGTGAACACCGGGGAGCTGTTTTTT
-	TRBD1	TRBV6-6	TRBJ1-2	CASRWGDRSVGGYTF	TGTGCCAGCAGATGGGGGGACAGGTCAGTGGGTGGCTACACCTTC
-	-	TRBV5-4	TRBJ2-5	CASSPWNGLGTQYF	TGTGCCAGCAGCCCTTGGAATGGCCTAGGGACCCAGTACTTC